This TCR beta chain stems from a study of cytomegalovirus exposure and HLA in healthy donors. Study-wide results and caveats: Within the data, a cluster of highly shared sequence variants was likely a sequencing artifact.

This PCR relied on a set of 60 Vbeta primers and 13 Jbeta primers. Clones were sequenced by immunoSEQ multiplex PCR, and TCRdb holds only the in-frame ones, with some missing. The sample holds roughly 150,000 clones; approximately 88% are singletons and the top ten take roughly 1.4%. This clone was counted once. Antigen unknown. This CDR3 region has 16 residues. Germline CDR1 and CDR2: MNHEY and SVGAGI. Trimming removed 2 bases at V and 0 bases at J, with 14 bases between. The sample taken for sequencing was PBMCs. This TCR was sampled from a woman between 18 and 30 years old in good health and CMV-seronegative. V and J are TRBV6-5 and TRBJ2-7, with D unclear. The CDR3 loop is CASSYKPPRYSYEQYF. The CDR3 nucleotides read TGTGCCAGCAGTTACAAACCACCCCGCTACTCCTACGAGCAGTACTTC.